This T cell receptor beta chain was found in a study of blood T cell repertoires in COVID-19. V shed 1 base, J shed 6 bases, and the junction held 1 base outside the gene matches. The CDR3 runs 13 residues. Germline V gene lookup returns CDR1 SGHVS and CDR2 FQNEAQ. The data were produced by immunoSEQ multiplex PCR, yet TCRdb's version contains in-frame clones alone and is incomplete. The data contain around 480,000 clones, around 90% of them seen just once; the ten biggest clones take up around 0.7%. The clonotype was recovered from a woman younger than 30 who had recovered from COVID-19. Input material: PBMCs or T cells enriched from blood (not recorded which). The rearrangement links TRBV7-8 to TRBJ1-2; 8 bases fit TRBD1. CDR3 sequence reads: CASSLDRGNGYTF. DNA of the CDR3: TGTGCCAGCAGCTTAGACAGGGGGAATGGCTACACCTTC.